Below, 30 T cell receptor beta chains from the same sample are listed, as sequenced in a study of CXCR3-negative and CXCR3-positive naive CD8 T cells. Study conclusions and caveats: A higher hydrophobicity marked the TRB CDR3s of CXCR3-positive naive cells versus CXCR3-negative naive cells.

TRB cDNA libraries were made by UMI-labeled 5' RACE. With the 5' RACE reads reprocessed, TCRdb shows one record per CDR3 protein and no DNA. The specimen's table records approximately 90,000 distinct CDR3 sequences. Their recognized antigens are unknown. Sequencing was done on a sample of naive CXCR3+ CD8+ T cells from blood. Subset defined: CD45RO-CCR7+CD27+CD95- naive CD8+ T cells expressing CXCR3 (TNR3+). These receptor sequences come from a human donor in good health. Some clones in this sample may be carry-over from other donors' samples.

The rearrangement joins TRBV6-5 to TRBJ2-1; absent DNA, TCRdb's TRBD1 call cannot be checked. The CDR3 totals 17 residues. Germline values: CDR1 MNHEY, CDR2 SVGAGI. The CDR3 protein is CASSYSTLTGLDNEQFF.

The J gene is TRBJ2-1, the V gene TRBV24-1; the D call of TRBD2 rests on TCRdb alone, since no DNA is present to check it. This CDR3 has 16 residues. Germline CDR1 reads KGHDR; CDR2 reads SFDVKD. The CDR3 here is CATSEPSLSSYNEQFF.

The chain employs TRBV20-1 and TRBJ2-1; TCRdb returns TRBD2, unconfirmable since there is no DNA. This CDR3 is built from 13 residues. The V gene's germline CDR1 is DFQATT and CDR2 SNEGSKA (reference sequence). The CDR3 is CSAQGGELDEQFF.

The rearrangement joins TRBV7-9 to TRBJ2-3; with no DNA, the TCRdb D assignment of TRBD1 cannot be verified. Germline assignment: CDR1 SEHNR and CDR2 FQNEAQ (reference sequence). The CDR3 has 17 amino acids. The CDR3 sequence: CASSSSVGTGLTDTQYF.

The rearrangement uses TRBV20-1 and TRBJ2-1; the D call from TCRdb, TRBD1, cannot be confirmed without DNA. Germline V gene lookup returns CDR1 DFQATT and CDR2 SNEGSKA (reference sequence). The CDR3 is 15 residues long. Here the CDR3 reads CSAWAPSGGDNEQFF.

This sequence joins TRBV18 and TRBJ1-5. This CDR3 has 14 amino acids. CDR1 is KGHSH, CDR2 LQKENI, per germline. The CDR3 region is CASSPEGSNQPQHF.

The V and J genes are TRBV7-9 and TRBJ2-2; as DNA is missing, the TRBD1 call by TCRdb cannot be tested. CDR3 length: 14 residues. Germline CDR1 and CDR2: SEHNR and FQNEAQ (reference sequence). The CDR3 protein is CASSPGRGAGELFF.

The chain links TRBV29-1 to TRBJ1-1; TCRdb reports TRBD1, a call that lacks DNA to check it against. The CDR3 has 13 residues. CDR1 and CDR2 from the germline V gene are SQVTM and ANQGSEA. CDR3 residues: CSVVQGTGTEAFF.

The chain combines TRBV7-9 with TRBJ2-2; lacking DNA, the TRBD2 call made by TCRdb goes unchecked. This CDR3 comprises 15 residues. Per the germline V gene, CDR1 is SEHNR and CDR2 is FQNEAQ (reference sequence). Here the CDR3 reads CASSPMAGNTGELFF.

The V gene is TRBV27, the J gene TRBJ2-7; the D call from TCRdb, TRBD2, cannot be confirmed without DNA. CDR3 length: 14 amino acids. Germline V gives CDR1 MNHEY, CDR2 SMNVEV (reference sequence). Here the CDR3 reads CASSLTRGLYEQYF.

The CDR3 sequence is CASSYGRGLPYEQYF. The chain has TRBV6-5 and TRBJ2-7; as DNA is missing, the TRBD1 call by TCRdb cannot be tested. The CDR3 runs to 15 residues. Germline CDR1 and CDR2: MNHEY and SVGAGI.

The chain is built from TRBV12-3 or TRBV12-4 and TRBJ2-1; TCRdb's D call, TRBD2, is unchecked because there is no DNA. The CDR3 runs 15 residues. CDR3: CASSTPSGRPNEQFF.

CDR3 sequence: CASSSRQGSYEQYF. This chain joins TRBV12-3 or TRBV12-4 and TRBJ2-7; TCRdb's D call of TRBD1 is untestable without DNA. The CDR3 length is 14 residues.

V usage is TRBV7-6 and J usage is TRBJ2-5; TCRdb's D call of TRBD1 is untestable without DNA. Germline V gene data show CDR1 as SGHVS and CDR2 as FNYEAQ. This CDR3 has 16 residues. CDR3 loop: CASSLVVTGAGETQYF.

The chain recombines TRBV6-6 with TRBJ1-1; TCRdb names TRBD1, which stays unverified in the absence of DNA. The CDR3 runs 14 residues. CDR1 is MNHNY, CDR2 SVGAGI, per germline (reference sequence). The CDR3 loop reads CASSFYGTGGEAFF.

V is TRBV29-1 and J is TRBJ2-7; TCRdb indicates TRBD1, and absent DNA this call remains unverified. There are 14 residues in the CDR3. Germline V gene sequence: CDR1 SQVTM, CDR2 ANQGSEA. The CDR3 region is CSVVQGYSSYEQYF.

This chain joins TRBV7-9 and TRBJ1-2; the D call from TCRdb, TRBD1, cannot be confirmed without DNA. The CDR3 consists of 13 residues. Germline V gene sequence: CDR1 SEHNR, CDR2 FQNEAQ (reference sequence). The chain's CDR3 is CASSFQGGGGYTF.

The chain uses TRBV24-1 and TRBJ1-1; TCRdb's D gene call, TRBD1, goes unchecked for lack of DNA. The CDR3 contains 12 residues. Per germline, CDR1 KGHDR and CDR2 SFDVKD. CDR3 in amino acids: CATSAGTGEAFF.

The chain links TRBV5-5 to TRBJ2-7; TCRdb gives TRBD2 as the D gene, but with no DNA this cannot be confirmed. The CDR3 spans 11 residues. The germline gives CDR1 SGHKS, CDR2 YYEKEE (reference sequence). CDR3 residues: CASLAGYEQYF.

The chain recombines TRBV28 with TRBJ2-2; the D call from TCRdb, TRBD2, cannot be confirmed without DNA. CDR1 and CDR2 from the germline V gene are MDHEN and SYDVKM. The CDR3 has 17 residues. CDR3 in amino acids: CASSPLASGGVAGELFF.

The chain recombines TRBV21-1 with TRBJ2-7; the TCRdb D gene call, TRBD2, has no DNA to confirm it. TRBV21-1 is annotated as a pseudogene. The CDR3 runs to 17 residues. The CDR3 region is CAVCSGTSGPPSYEQYF.

The rearrangement uses TRBV9 and TRBJ2-1. CDR3 length equals 12 residues. Germline loops: CDR1 SGDLS, CDR2 YYNGEE. The CDR3 region is CASSSLESVQFF.

V usage is TRBV14 and J usage is TRBJ2-7. Germline assignment: CDR1 SGHDN and CDR2 FVKESK. The CDR3 runs to 15 residues. CDR3: CASSQESSPSYEQYF.

J is TRBJ2-7 and V is TRBV28; TCRdb's D call of TRBD1 is untestable without DNA. Germline V gene sequence: CDR1 MDHEN, CDR2 SYDVKM. The CDR3 has 14 amino acids. The chain's CDR3 is CASRLGGLTYEQYF.

The J gene is TRBJ2-3, the V gene TRBV3-1. The length of the CDR3 is 12 residues. Germline V gene lookup returns CDR1 LGHDT and CDR2 YNNKEL (reference sequence). CDR3 region: CASSQGTDTQYF.

This CDR3 is CASSVAMDQPQHF. V is TRBV9 and J is TRBJ1-5. The length of the CDR3 is 13 residues. From germline, CDR1 is SGDLS and CDR2 YYNGEE.

The rearrangement joins TRBV12-3 or TRBV12-4 to TRBJ2-3; TCRdb outputs TRBD1, but without DNA this stays unchecked. This CDR3 spans 14 amino acids. The CDR3 reads CASSFGGSTDTQYF.

This chain connects TRBV20-1 to TRBJ2-3. The V gene's germline CDR1 is DFQATT and CDR2 SNEGSKA (reference sequence). This CDR3 has 13 amino acids. CDR3: CSARDYRGQKQYF.

The V call is TRBV2, the J call TRBJ2-7; TCRdb's D call, TRBD1, is unchecked because there is no DNA. The germline CDR1 and CDR2 sequences are SNHLY and FYNNEI. This CDR3 has 14 amino acids. The CDR3 region is CASVLKQAGYEQYF.

The chain is built from TRBV5-1 and TRBJ2-4; TCRdb gives TRBD1 as the D gene, but with no DNA this cannot be confirmed. The CDR3 spans 16 residues. Germline V gives CDR1 SGHRS, CDR2 YFSETQ. CDR3 residues: CASSGDRRGAKNIQYF. Drawing the rest from reference TRBV5-1 and TRBJ2-4, the complete variable domain is KAGVTQTPRYLIKTRGQQVTLSCSPISGHRSVSWYQQTPGQGLQFLFEYFSETQRNKGNFPGRFSGRQFSNSRSEMNVSTLELGDSALYLCASSGDRRGAKNIQYFGAGTRLSVL.